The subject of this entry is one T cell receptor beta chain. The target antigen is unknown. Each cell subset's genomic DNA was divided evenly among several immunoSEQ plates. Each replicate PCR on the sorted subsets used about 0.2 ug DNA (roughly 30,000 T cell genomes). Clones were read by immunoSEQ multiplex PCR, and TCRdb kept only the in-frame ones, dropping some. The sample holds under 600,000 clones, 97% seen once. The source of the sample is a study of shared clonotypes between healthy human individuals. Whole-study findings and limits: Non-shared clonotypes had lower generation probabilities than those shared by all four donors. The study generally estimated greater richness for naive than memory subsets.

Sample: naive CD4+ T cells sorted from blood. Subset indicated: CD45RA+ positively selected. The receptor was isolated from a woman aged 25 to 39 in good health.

This CDR3 reads CASSSRDRGLAYEQYF. CDR3 DNA: TGTGCCAGCAGCTCCAGAGACAGGGGACTAGCCTACGAGCAGTACTTC. The chain links TRBV7-9 to TRBJ2-7, with D perhaps matching TRBD1 or TRBD2 (8 bases each). CDR3 length: 16 amino acids. Trimming removed 4 bases from V and 2 bases from J, with 18 bases in between. Germline CDR1 and CDR2: SEHNR and FQNEAQ (reference sequence).